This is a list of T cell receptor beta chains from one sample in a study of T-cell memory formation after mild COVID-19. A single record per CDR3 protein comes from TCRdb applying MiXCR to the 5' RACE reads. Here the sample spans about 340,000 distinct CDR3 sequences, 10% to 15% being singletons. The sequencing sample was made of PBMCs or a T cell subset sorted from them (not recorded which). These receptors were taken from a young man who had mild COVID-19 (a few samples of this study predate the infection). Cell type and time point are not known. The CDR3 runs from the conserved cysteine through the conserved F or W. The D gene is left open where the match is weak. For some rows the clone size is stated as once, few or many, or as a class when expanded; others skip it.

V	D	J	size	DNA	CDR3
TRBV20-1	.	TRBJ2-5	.	TGCAGTGCCGAAGCGGGAGAGACCCAGTACTTC	CSAEAGETQYF
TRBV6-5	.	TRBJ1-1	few	TGTGCCAGCAGTTACCAAGGGTTTAACACTGAAGCTTTCTTT	CASSYQGFNTEAFF
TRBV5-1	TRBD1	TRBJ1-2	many	TGCGCCAGCAGCCCCCAGGGACAGATTGGCTATGGCTACACCTTC	CASSPQGQIGYGYTF
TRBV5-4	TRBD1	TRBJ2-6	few	TGTGCCAGCAGTGACAGGGCCTCTGGGGCCAACGTCCTGACTTTC	CASSDRASGANVLTF
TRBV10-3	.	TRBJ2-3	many	TGTGCCATCAGTACTGGGACAACTAGCACAGATACGCAGTATTTT	CAISTGTTSTDTQYF
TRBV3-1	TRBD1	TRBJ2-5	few	TGTGCCAGCAGCCAACGGACAGGGGAGACCCAGTACTTC	CASSQRTGETQYF
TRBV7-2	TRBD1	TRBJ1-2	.	TGTGCCAGCAGCTTCGTGTCGGGACAGGGTCGGTATGGCTACACCTTC	CASSFVSGQGRYGYTF
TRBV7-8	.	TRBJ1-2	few	TGTGCCAGCAGCTCCCAAGTCACGGGTGGCTACACCTTC	CASSSQVTGGYTF
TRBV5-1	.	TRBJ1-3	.	TGCGCCAGCAGCCCAGGACAGTTACCTGGAAACACCATATATTTT	CASSPGQLPGNTIYF
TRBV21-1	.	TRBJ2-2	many	TGTGCCAGCAGCTTAGCGGGGGGGAACACCGGGGAGCTGTTTTTT	CASSLAGGNTGELFF
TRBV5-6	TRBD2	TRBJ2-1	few	TGTGCCAGCAGCTATAGGTTATCGGGGGGAACCGAGCAGTTCTTC	CASSYRLSGGTEQFF